This T cell receptor beta chain was sequenced for a study of T-cell reconstitution after alpha-beta-depleted transplantation in children. Findings of the study overall: The authors attributed T-cell counts and diversity one year after transplant mostly to newly produced T cells. Where alpha-beta T cells came from about two months after transplant was reportedly several hundred expanded graft clones. Surviving recipient T cells and thymic progenitors accounted for the high day-60 TCRbeta diversity observed in some patients.

Preparation of the TCRbeta library involved a method that used unique molecular identifiers. TCRdb processed the PCR reads anew with MiXCR; each CDR3 protein has one entry. The table records fewer than 700,000 distinct CDR3 sequences, over 10% of them present only once. The CDR3 has 13 amino acids. The V gene's germline CDR1 is SGHDN and CDR2 FVKESK. Trimming shortened V by 2 bases and J by 4 bases, and 8 bases separated the two germline ends. As for this clonotype: Antigen unknown.

The chain recombines TRBV14 with TRBJ1-2; D is undetermined. This sequence originates from a male patient aged 5 to 17 who had a stem cell transplant for acute myeloid leukemia, so the T cells may come from the graft donor. Sample: PBMCs, mostly from graft donor cells, taken 360 days after TCRalphabeta/CD19-depleted stem cell transplant. This chain's CDR3 is CASSQSPPYGYTF. The CDR3 DNA reads TGTGCCAGCAGCCAATCCCCTCCCTATGGCTACACCTTC.